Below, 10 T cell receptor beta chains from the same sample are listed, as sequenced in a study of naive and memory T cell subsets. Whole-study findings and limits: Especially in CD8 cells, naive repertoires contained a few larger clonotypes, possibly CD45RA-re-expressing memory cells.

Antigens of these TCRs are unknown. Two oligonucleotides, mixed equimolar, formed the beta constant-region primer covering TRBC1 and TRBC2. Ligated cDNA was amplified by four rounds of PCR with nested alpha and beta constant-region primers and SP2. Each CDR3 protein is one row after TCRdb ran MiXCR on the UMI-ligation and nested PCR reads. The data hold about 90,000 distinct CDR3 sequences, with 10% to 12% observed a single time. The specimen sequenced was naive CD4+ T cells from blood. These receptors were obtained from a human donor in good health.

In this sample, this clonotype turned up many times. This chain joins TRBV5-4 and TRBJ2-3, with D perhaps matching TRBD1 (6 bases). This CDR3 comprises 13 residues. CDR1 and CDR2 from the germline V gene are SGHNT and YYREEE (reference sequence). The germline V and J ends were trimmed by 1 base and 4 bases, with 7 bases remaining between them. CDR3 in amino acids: CASSLTGPDTQYF. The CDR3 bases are TGTGCCAGCAGCTTGACAGGGCCAGATACGCAGTATTTT.

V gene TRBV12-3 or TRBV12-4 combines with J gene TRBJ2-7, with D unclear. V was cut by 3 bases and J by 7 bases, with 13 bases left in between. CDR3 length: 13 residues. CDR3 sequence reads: CASSFSNGKEQYF. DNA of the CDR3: TGTGCCAGCAGTTTTTCAAACGGAAAGGAGCAGTACTTC.

This chain's CDR3 is CASQPERNYGFGEQYF. The CDR3 DNA follows: TGTGCCAGCCAACCGGAGCGAAACTACGGCTTCGGCGAGCAGTACTTC. The chain recombines TRBV27 with TRBJ2-7, with D unresolved. In germline, CDR1 is MNHEY, CDR2 SMNVEV (reference sequence). The CDR3 has 16 residues. V dropped 8 bases and J dropped 6 bases, with 26 bases sitting between them.

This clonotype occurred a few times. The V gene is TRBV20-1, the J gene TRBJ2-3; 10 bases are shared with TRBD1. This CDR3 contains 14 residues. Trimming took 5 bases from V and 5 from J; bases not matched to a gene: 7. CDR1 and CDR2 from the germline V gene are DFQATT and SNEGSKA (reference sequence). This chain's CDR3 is CSAYRQGAVDTQYF. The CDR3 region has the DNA TGCAGTGCTTATAGACAGGGGGCCGTAGATACGCAGTATTTT.

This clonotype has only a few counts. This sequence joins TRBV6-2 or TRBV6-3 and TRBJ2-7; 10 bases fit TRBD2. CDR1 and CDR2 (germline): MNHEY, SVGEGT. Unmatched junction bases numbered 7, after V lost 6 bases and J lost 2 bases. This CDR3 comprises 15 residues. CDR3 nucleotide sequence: TGTGCCAGCAGACAGCCAGGACTAGCGGCCTACGAGCAGTACTTC. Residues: CASRQPGLAAYEQYF.

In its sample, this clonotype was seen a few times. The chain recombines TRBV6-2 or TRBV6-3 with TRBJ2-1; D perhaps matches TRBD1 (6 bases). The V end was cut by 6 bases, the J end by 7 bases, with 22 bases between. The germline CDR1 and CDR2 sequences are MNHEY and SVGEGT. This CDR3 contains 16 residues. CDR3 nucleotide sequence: TGTGCCAGCAGCCGGATGACAGGATACTTAGAAAATGAGCAGTTCTTC. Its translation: CASSRMTGYLENEQFF.

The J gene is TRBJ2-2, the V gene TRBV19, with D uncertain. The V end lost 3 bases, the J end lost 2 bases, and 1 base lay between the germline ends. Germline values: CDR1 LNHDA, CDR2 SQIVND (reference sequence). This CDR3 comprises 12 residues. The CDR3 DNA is TGTGCCAGTAGTATCAACACCGGGGAGCTGTTTTTT. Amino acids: CASSINTGELFF.

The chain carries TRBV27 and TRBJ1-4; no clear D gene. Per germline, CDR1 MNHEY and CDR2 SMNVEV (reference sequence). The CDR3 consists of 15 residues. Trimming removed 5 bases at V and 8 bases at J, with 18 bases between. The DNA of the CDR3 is TGTGCCAGCAGTCCCCTCGCCGTTCCCCAGGAAAAACTGTTTTTT. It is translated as CASSPLAVPQEKLFF.

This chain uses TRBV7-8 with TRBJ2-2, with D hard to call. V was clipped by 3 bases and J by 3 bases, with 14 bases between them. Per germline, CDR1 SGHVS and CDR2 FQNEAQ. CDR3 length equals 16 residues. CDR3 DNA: TGTGCCAGCAGCTTCCTATCTGTTGGGGACACCGGGGAGCTGTTTTTT. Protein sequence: CASSFLSVGDTGELFF.

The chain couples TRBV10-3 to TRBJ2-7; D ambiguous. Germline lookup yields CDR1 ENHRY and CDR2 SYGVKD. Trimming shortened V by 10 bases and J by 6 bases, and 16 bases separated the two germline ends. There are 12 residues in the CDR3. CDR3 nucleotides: TGTGCCACCGACGATGGTCTCGGCGAGCAGTACTTC. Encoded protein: CATDDGLGEQYF.